These 10 T cell receptor beta chains were sequenced from one sample in a study of T-cell reconstitution after alpha-beta-depleted transplantation in children. Unique molecular identifiers featured in how the TCRbeta library was prepared. Each CDR3 protein gets one entry after TCRdb re-called the PCR reads with MiXCR. The table shows around 670,000 distinct CDR3 sequences, with approximately 14% occurring only once. Sequenced material: PBMCs, taken before TCRalphabeta/CD19-depleted stem cell transplant. These receptors were obtained from a girl aged 2 to 9 with congenital amegakaryocytic thrombocytopenia, due to receive a stem cell transplant.

This clonotype was recorded at least ten times. The rearrangement links TRBV5-1 to TRBJ2-1, with 8 nucleotides matching TRBD1. J gave up 3 bases and V 0 bases, and 2 bases lay outside the gene matches. The CDR3 covers 15 residues. Germline CDR1 SGHRS, CDR2 YFSETQ. The DNA of the CDR3 is TGCGCCAGCAGCTTGGGACAGGGGATCTACAATGAGCAGTTCTTC. It translates to CASSLGQGIYNEQFF.

For this clonotype: This may be a read error, as it is one base from a much larger clone. The V call is TRBV7-2, the J call TRBJ2-5; D gene ambiguous. From germline, CDR1 is SGHTA and CDR2 FQGNSA. The CDR3 sequence is 12 residues long. The DNA for the CDR3 is TGTGCCGGCAGCTCATTGTGGGAGACCCAGTACTTC. It yields the protein CAGSSLWETQYF. The variable domain in full, with the rest retrieved from reference TRBV7-2 and TRBJ2-5, is GAGVSQSPSNKVTEKGKDVELRCDPISGHTALYWYRQSLGQGLEFLIYFQGNSAPDKSGLPSDRFSAERTGGSVSTLTIQRTQQEDSAVYLCAGSSLWETQYFGPGTRLLVL.

This clonotype was counted between two and nine times. This chain uses TRBV3-1 with TRBJ2-5; tentatively, D is TRBD1 (5 bases). The germline CDR1 and CDR2 sequences are LGHDT and YNNKEL (reference sequence). The ends were cut back, 2 bases at V and 5 bases at J, with 18 bases in the middle. The CDR3 is 16 residues long. CDR3 sequence (DNA): TGTGCCAGCAGCCAACAACCCCAGGGTTTTCAGGAGACCCAGTACTTC. Protein sequence: CASSQQPQGFQETQYF.

The table lists this clonotype with many counts. This rearrangement joins TRBV7-9 to TRBJ1-5; D is possibly TRBD1 (6 bases). Trimming stripped 4 bases from V and 5 bases from J, with 15 bases between. Germline CDR1 reads SEHNR; CDR2 reads FQNEAQ (reference sequence). This CDR3 comprises 15 residues. CDR3 protein: CASSSIGGSDQPQHF. Written as DNA, the CDR3 is TGTGCCAGCAGCTCCATAGGGGGGTCGGATCAGCCCCAGCATTTT.

The sample holds many counts of this clonotype. V usage is TRBV29-1 and J usage is TRBJ2-6; D call uncertain. The CDR3 covers 12 residues. The V and J ends lost 7 bases and 2 bases respectively, with 6 bases between them. Germline loops: CDR1 SQVTM, CDR2 ANQGSEA. In nucleotides, the CDR3 is TGCAGCGGCGGAGCTGGGGCCAACGTCCTGACTTTC. This encodes CSGGAGANVLTF. Full variable domain (missing parts from reference TRBV29-1 and TRBJ2-6): SAVISQKPSRDICQRGTSLTIQCQVDSQVTMMFWYRQQPGQSLTLIATANQGSEATYESGFVIDKFPISRPNLTFSTLTVSNMSPEDSSIYLCSGGAGANVLTFGAGSRLTVL.

This clonotype was picked up a small number of times. This chain links TRBV7-8 with TRBJ2-5; D may be TRBD2 (5 bases). Germline CDR1 is SGHVS and CDR2 is FQNEAQ. This CDR3 is 14 amino acids long. V lost 0 bases and J lost 7, with 12 bases in between. The CDR3: CASSLAFGERTQYF. The CDR3 region has the DNA TGTGCCAGCAGCTTAGCGTTCGGGGAAAGGACCCAGTACTTC.

The gene calls are TRBV9 and TRBJ1-3, with D perhaps matching TRBD1 (5 bases). Germline lookup yields CDR1 SGDLS and CDR2 YYNGEE. The germline V and J ends were trimmed by 4 bases and 0 bases, with 14 bases remaining between them. CDR3 size: 16 residues. In DNA form, the CDR3 reads TGTGCCAGCAGCCTGGGAGACAGTGTCTCTGGAAACACCATATATTTT. Protein product: CASSLGDSVSGNTIYF. Combining the CDR3 with reference TRBV9 and TRBJ1-3 gives the whole variable domain DSGVTQTPKHLITATGQRVTLRCSPRSGDLSVYWYQQSLDQGLQFLIQYYNGEERAKGNILERFSAQQFPDLHSELNLSSLELGDSALYFCASSLGDSVSGNTIYFGEGSWLTVV.

This clonotype was seen only a few times. The J gene is TRBJ2-3, the V gene TRBV20-1, with D maybe TRBD2 (7 bases). The CDR3 extends over 14 amino acids. Trimming pared 0 bases from V and 3 bases from J, leaving 10 bases between. From germline, CDR1 is DFQATT and CDR2 SNEGSKA (reference sequence). The CDR3 spells CSAREGRGTDTQYF. CDR3 nucleotide sequence: TGCAGTGCTAGAGAAGGGAGGGGGACAGATACGCAGTATTTT.

The sample holds many counts of this clonotype. CDR3 DNA: TGCAGTGCTAGTACGGGCAGGGGGGTCTCCTACGAGCAGTACTTC. It specifies CSASTGRGVSYEQYF. The chain combines TRBV20-1 with TRBJ2-7; the D gene is possibly TRBD1 (7 bases). This CDR3 is 15 amino acids long. Germline loops: CDR1 DFQATT, CDR2 SNEGSKA (reference sequence). The V gene lost 3 bases and the J gene lost 0 bases, with 15 bases spanning the gap.

The chain carries TRBV12-3 or TRBV12-4 and TRBJ2-3; D assignment may be TRBD1 or TRBD2 (6 bases each). V was trimmed by 3 bases and J by 0 bases, leaving 19 bases between them. The CDR3 is 18 amino acids. For the CDR3, the DNA is TGTGCCAGCAGTTTTCAGGGGTTTGCGGGGACTAGCACAGATACGCAGTATTTT. Translation: CASSFQGFAGTSTDTQYF.